The entry that follows covers one TCR beta chain sequence. There are 14 residues in the CDR3. Germline loops: CDR1 SEHNR, CDR2 FQNEAQ (reference sequence). J lost 0 bases, V lost 6 bases, and 2 bases had no gene match. These data originate in a study of blood T cell repertoires in COVID-19. Study in general: Both acute and convalescent COVID-19 samples were obtained from the United States, Italy and Spain. T cells, B-cell-depleted T cells, or PBMCs provided the cDNA or gDNA that served as material.

Using immunoSEQ multiplex PCR, the repertoire was profiled, and TCRdb retains in-frame clones only, with some absent. The data contain about 350,000 clones, around nine tenths of them singletons. The source of this sequence is a woman between 55 and 75 years old with COVID-19, enrolled during active disease. The source material was peripheral blood. J is TRBJ1-3 and V is TRBV7-9, with 7 bases identical to TRBD1. The CDR3 nucleotides read TGTGCCAGCAGATGGGACAGCTCTGGAAACACCATATATTTT. Translated, it gives CASRWDSSGNTIYF.